The T cell receptor (beta chain) described here comes from a study of T-cell reconstitution after alpha-beta-depleted transplantation in children. V dropped 1 base and J dropped 4 bases, with 26 bases sitting between them. The CDR3 consists of 19 residues. Germline V gives CDR1 LGHNA, CDR2 YSLEER. Molecular barcoding with unique molecular identifiers was used for the TCRbeta library. TCRdb ran MiXCR on the PCR reads and lists one entry per CDR3 protein. The top ten hold 4.5% to 7% of the sample, which has approximately 420,000 distinct CDR3 sequences, about a tenth seen once. This receptor was taken from a human donor who donated a stem cell graft to a child with acute myeloid leukemia. The V gene is TRBV4-3, the J gene TRBJ2-7; tentatively, D is TRBD2 (6 bases). Sequenced here: PBMCs from the stem cell graft donor, sampled from the stem cell graft. The CDR3 DNA sequence: TGCGCCAGCAGCCAAGGCCCCACAGGACCCGGGACTCCCCCGTACGAGCAGTACTTC. Translated: CASSQGPTGPGTPPYEQYF.